These T cell receptor beta chains were read from a single sample in a study of post-analysis software for immune sequencing data. TCRdb reprocessed the PCR reads with MiXCR, giving one entry per CDR3 protein. This sample has some 800,000 distinct CDR3 sequences, with 46% found just once. Source material: blood. The receptors originated from a girl aged 5-17 years with multiple sclerosis. Both conserved end residues are part of each CDR3. A D gene is named only where the DNA matches it firmly. A clone size is listed for some rows: how often the clone was seen (once, few, many), or a class if it is expanded.

j_call: TRBJ1-2
d_call: -
v_call: TRBV29-1
clone_size: -
cdr3_aa: CSLRTANSNGYTF
cdr3_nt: TGCAGCTTGCGGACAGCCAATTCAAATGGCTACACCTTC

j_call: TRBJ2-1
d_call: -
v_call: TRBV28
clone_size: -
cdr3_aa: CASSPETGPSNEQFF
cdr3_nt: TGTGCCAGCAGCCCCGAGACCGGTCCCTCCAATGAGCAGTTCTTC

j_call: TRBJ2-5
d_call: TRBD1
v_call: TRBV24-1
clone_size: -
cdr3_aa: CATSDHSGGAGTETQYF
cdr3_nt: TGTGCCACCAGTGATCATTCAGGGGGCGCAGGCACGGAGACCCAGTACTTC

j_call: TRBJ2-1
d_call: TRBD2
v_call: TRBV7-2
clone_size: -
cdr3_aa: CASSLLAGGISRNEQFF
cdr3_nt: TGTGCCAGCAGCTTGCTAGCGGGAGGTATATCGCGGAATGAGCAGTTCTTC

j_call: TRBJ1-2
d_call: -
v_call: TRBV12-3/TRBV12-4
clone_size: few
cdr3_aa: CASSSLDSYYGYTF
cdr3_nt: TGTGCCAGCAGTTCCCTGGACAGTTACTATGGCTACACCTTC

j_call: TRBJ1-5
d_call: TRBD1
v_call: TRBV6-5
clone_size: few
cdr3_aa: CASSYSWTGKGNQPQHF
cdr3_nt: TGTGCCAGCAGTTACTCGTGGACAGGGAAGGGCAATCAGCCCCAGCATTTT

j_call: TRBJ2-5
d_call: -
v_call: TRBV4-1
clone_size: -
cdr3_aa: CASSQDSGFGETQYF
cdr3_nt: TGCGCCAGCAGCCAAGATAGCGGCTTCGGAGAGACCCAGTACTTC

j_call: TRBJ2-1
d_call: -
v_call: TRBV7-3
clone_size: -
cdr3_aa: CASTTSGTNNEQFF
cdr3_nt: TGTGCCAGCACCACCTCGGGAACAAACAATGAGCAGTTCTTC

j_call: TRBJ2-1
d_call: TRBD2
v_call: TRBV3-1
clone_size: few
cdr3_aa: CASSQTGLAGIISYNEQFF
cdr3_nt: TGTGCCAGCAGCCAAACCGGACTAGCGGGTATTATATCCTACAATGAGCAGTTCTTC

j_call: TRBJ2-5
d_call: TRBD2
v_call: TRBV20-1
clone_size: -
cdr3_aa: CSASRLAGKKTQYF
cdr3_nt: TGCAGTGCTAGCAGACTAGCGGGAAAAAAGACCCAGTACTTC

j_call: TRBJ2-7
d_call: -
v_call: TRBV7-9
clone_size: -
cdr3_aa: CASSLPGADYEQYF
cdr3_nt: TGTGCCAGCAGCCTCCCGGGGGCAGACTACGAGCAGTACTTC

j_call: TRBJ1-2
d_call: -
v_call: TRBV4-2
clone_size: few
cdr3_aa: CASSQVFVVWSQSNYGYTF
cdr3_nt: TGTGCCAGCAGCCAAGTATTTGTGGTGTGGAGTCAATCTAACTATGGCTACACCTTC

j_call: TRBJ1-2
d_call: -
v_call: TRBV7-9
clone_size: -
cdr3_aa: CASSSPDSNYGYTF
cdr3_nt: TGTGCCAGCAGCTCTCCAGACAGTAACTATGGCTACACCTTC

j_call: TRBJ2-7
d_call: TRBD2
v_call: TRBV4-2
clone_size: -
cdr3_aa: CASSPDGPSGAYEQYF
cdr3_nt: TGTGCCAGCAGCCCAGATGGGCCTAGCGGGGCCTACGAGCAGTACTTC

j_call: TRBJ2-7
d_call: -
v_call: TRBV7-9
clone_size: -
cdr3_aa: CASSPKGTVGQQYF
cdr3_nt: TGTGCCAGCAGCCCCAAGGGGACGGTAGGACAGCAGTACTTC

j_call: TRBJ2-7
d_call: -
v_call: TRBV5-1
clone_size: once
cdr3_aa: CASSYRQGPYEQYF
cdr3_nt: TGCGCCAGCAGCTATCGCCAGGGGCCCTACGAGCAGTACTTC

j_call: TRBJ2-1
d_call: -
v_call: TRBV9
clone_size: -
cdr3_aa: CASSVDNHEQFF
cdr3_nt: TGTGCCAGCAGCGTAGATAACCATGAGCAGTTCTTC

j_call: TRBJ2-5
d_call: -
v_call: TRBV20-1
clone_size: -
cdr3_aa: CSASLSSRETQYF
cdr3_nt: TGCAGTGCTAGCTTGTCTAGCAGGGAGACCCAGTACTTC

j_call: TRBJ2-7
d_call: -
v_call: TRBV5-1
clone_size: few
cdr3_aa: CASSPDEFYEQYF
cdr3_nt: TGCGCCAGCAGTCCCGACGAATTCTACGAGCAGTACTTC

j_call: TRBJ2-7
d_call: TRBD1
v_call: TRBV12-3/TRBV12-4
clone_size: once
cdr3_aa: CASSLRSGTGGEQYF
cdr3_nt: TGTGCCAGCAGTTTACGCTCCGGGACAGGGGGCGAGCAGTACTTC